The TCR beta chain under discussion was sequenced for a study of identical twins. Study-level findings and limits: Zero-insertion results could be subject to partial confounding by invariant MAIT and iNKT cells.

A remark on this clonotype: Its antigen is currently unknown.

TCRdb re-called the 5' RACE reads with MiXCR, one entry per CDR3 protein. The table includes 250,000 or so distinct CDR3 sequences, 7.5% detected once. Looked up from germline, CDR1 is MNHEY and CDR2 is SMNVEV (reference sequence). The CDR3 consists of 15 residues. Trimming took 7 bases from V and 4 from J; bases not matched to a gene: 11. These same data were also listed under a study on yellow fever vaccine responses in identical twins.

V usage is TRBV27 and J usage is TRBJ2-7; 9 bases map to TRBD1. This TCR derives from a woman under 30 in good health. Sequencing was carried out using CD8+ T cells sorted from blood. This chain's CDR3 is CASKWTGDPFYEQYV. In DNA, the CDR3 is TGTGCCAGCAAATGGACAGGGGATCCCTTTTACGAGCAGTACGTC.